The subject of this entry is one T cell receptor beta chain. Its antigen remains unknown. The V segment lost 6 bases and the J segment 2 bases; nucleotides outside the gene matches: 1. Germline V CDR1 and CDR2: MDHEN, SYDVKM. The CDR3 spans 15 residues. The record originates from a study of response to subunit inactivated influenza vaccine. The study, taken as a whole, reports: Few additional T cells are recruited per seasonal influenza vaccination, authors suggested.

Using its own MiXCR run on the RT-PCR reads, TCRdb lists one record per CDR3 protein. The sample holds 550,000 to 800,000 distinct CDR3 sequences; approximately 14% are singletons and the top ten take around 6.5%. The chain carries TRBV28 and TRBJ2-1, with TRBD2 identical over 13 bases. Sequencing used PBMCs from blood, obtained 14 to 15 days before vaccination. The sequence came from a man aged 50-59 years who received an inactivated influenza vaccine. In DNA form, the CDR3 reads TGTGCCAGCAGCACTAGCGGGAGGGCCTACAATGAGCAGTTCTTC. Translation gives CASSTSGRAYNEQFF.